There are a few counts of the clone carrying this T cell receptor beta chain. Antigen unknown. The draw of peripheral blood yielded approximately 10 milliliters from each donor. The sample belongs to a study of blood T cells in healthy people across ages. General study findings and limits: Whereas aged donors had fewer naive CD4+ cells, long-lived donors had more of them and higher diversity.

V gave up 2 bases and J gave up 5 bases; unmatched junction bases: 8. This CDR3 is built from 18 residues. Combining a sample-barcoded 5' primer with a J-beta primer mix, a second PCR ran for about 6 to 11 cycles. A template-switch adaptor containing 12 random nucleotides labeled each cDNA molecule. TCRdb re-called the 5' RACE reads with MiXCR, one entry per CDR3 protein. The sample comprises hundreds of thousands of distinct CDR3 sequences, roughly 43% of which are singletons, and around a fifth rests with the top ten. The chain couples TRBV12-3 or TRBV12-4 to TRBJ2-3; 15 nucleotides agree with TRBD2. The TCR was taken from a woman aged 55-69 years in good health. Sequences were obtained from blood. The CDR3 sequence: CASSLRGLAGGLGDTQYF. CDR3 in DNA: TGTGCCAGCAGTTTAAGAGGACTAGCGGGGGGGCTTGGAGATACGCAGTATTTT.